This TCR beta chain comes out of a study of T cells in women clearing cervical HPV infection (dated by TCRdb to 2016 to 2018). Describing the broader study: Cases were 20 to 25 women with histologically confirmed HPV16-related CIN3 or worse, including 2 invasive cancers. A median age of nearly 35 years was observed in cases versus under 40 in controls, and no significant differences in baseline characteristics were found. Cases were matched to controls by age within five years and by the year the sample was collected. An exploratory proof-of-principle case-control study, nested within the Guanacaste HPV Natural History Study in Costa Rica, was conducted to compare TCR repertoires across cervical HPV16 outcomes. For cases, a median interval of approximately 150 days, with an interquartile range of 90 to 200 days, was observed between lesion detection and blood sampling. Blood from cases was drawn at the visit where the lesion was first identified, while blood from controls was drawn once the infection was no longer detected. In the parent cohort, around 9,800 women aged 18 or older were enrolled in Guanacaste, Costa Rica, during about 1993 to 1995 and then followed for less than 8 years. Because only a few women had HLA typing data, the possibility that HLA type acted as a confounder could not be ruled out. Five blinded duplicates per group were added as quality controls, giving some 60 samples: approximately 50 participants and ten or so replicates. The controls were 25 or so women whose single incident HPV16 infection cleared within 12 months with no development of precancer or cancer.

Concerning this clone: Its antigen remains undetermined.

Every participant had a single incident cervical HPV16 infection, and women with prevalent HPV16 infections were excluded. Cervical HPV DNA was detected with MY09/MY11 PCR, and genotyping was done by dot-blot hybridization. Under 19 mL of heparinized blood were centrifuged, and the buffy coat was aliquoted, frozen at -30°C, then stored at -80°C. QIAGEN kits were used to extract genomic DNA from the buffy coat specimens. Paper-wide results and their limitations: The cross-sectional design could not show whether associations preceded infection or resulted from it; effector/memory subsets and HPV-specific T cells were not isolated. Significantly higher TCR repertoire richness was observed in CIN3+ cases than in controls across sequencing depths, whereas no difference in evenness was found. Random forest classifiers that combined richness and V gene abundances separated cases from controls with an estimated AUC of 0.83. Because the number of T cells in each sample was unknown, differences in richness could reflect differing T-cell content rather than repertoire biology.

Using the immunoSEQ assay, multiplex PCR amplified TCR beta CDR3 regions from an average of about 1,200 ng of genomic DNA per sample. Primer bias was corrected in the assay by using a complete synthetic TCR repertoire to establish an amplification baseline. The amplicons were sequenced using the Illumina platform. Regarding the original processing steps: Sequences were error-corrected by clustering with frequency ratios and a modified nearest-neighbor algorithm, then analyzed in the immunoSEQ Analyzer with IMGT gene definitions. At each rarefaction depth, TCR richness and evenness were averaged over 20 rarefaction repeats, and samples with fewer sequences than the depth were excluded. Wilcoxon rank sum tests with FDR correction were used to compare V, D and J gene relative abundances between the groups. In the blinded duplicates, the intraclass correlation was over 95% for TCR richness and averaged around 80% across 60 to 70 gene segments. Held by TCRdb, this immuneACCESS table contains in-frame sequences only and omits some clones. Under half of the omission traces to an unresolved V gene where checked; the cause of the rest is unknown. The DNA was the basis for D and trimming; V, J and clone size are from that table. This sample's table has entries for about 22,000 clones. The ten largest clones add up to 2.5% to 3.5% of the sample.

What was sequenced was blood buffy coat. This receptor was taken from a woman between 18 and 69 years old with a cervical HPV16 infection that either progressed to CIN3+ or cleared (not recorded which).

Partial CDR3 DNA: TGTGCCAGCAGTGAGAGGGCTAGCGGGATCACAGATACG. It translates as CASSERASGITDT. The full CDR3 protein reads CASSERASGITDTQYF. This sequence uses TRBV2 and TRBJ2-3, with 9 junctional bases fitting TRBD2. The read terminates 3 residues ahead of where the CDR3 ends, so the germline J gene completes it. The CDR3 starts with the cysteine, ends with the phenylalanine, and has 16 residues. The 39 bases shown cover part of the CDR3, and their frame starts at base 1. The germline V gene specifies SNHLY as CDR1 and FYNNEI as CDR2. Clipping removes 3 bases from V and 2 bases from J, with 6 as the unmatched junction base count.